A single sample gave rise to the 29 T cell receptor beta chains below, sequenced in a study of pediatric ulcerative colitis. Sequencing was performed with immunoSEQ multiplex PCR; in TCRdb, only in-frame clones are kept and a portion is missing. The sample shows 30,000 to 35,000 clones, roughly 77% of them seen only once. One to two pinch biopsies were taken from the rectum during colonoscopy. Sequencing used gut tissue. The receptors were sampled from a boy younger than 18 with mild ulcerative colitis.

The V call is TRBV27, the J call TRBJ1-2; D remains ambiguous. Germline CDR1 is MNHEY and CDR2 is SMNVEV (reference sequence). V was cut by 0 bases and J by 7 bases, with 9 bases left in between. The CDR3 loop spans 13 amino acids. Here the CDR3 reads CASSLSKHGGYTF. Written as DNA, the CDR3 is TGTGCCAGCAGTTTATCGAAACACGGTGGCTACACCTTC.

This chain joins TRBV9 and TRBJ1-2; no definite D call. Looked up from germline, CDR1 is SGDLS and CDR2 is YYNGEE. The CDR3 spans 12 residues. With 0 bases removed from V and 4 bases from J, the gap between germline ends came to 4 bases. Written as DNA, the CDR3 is TGTGCCAGCAGCGTAGCGGGCTATGGCTACACCTTC. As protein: CASSVAGYGYTF.

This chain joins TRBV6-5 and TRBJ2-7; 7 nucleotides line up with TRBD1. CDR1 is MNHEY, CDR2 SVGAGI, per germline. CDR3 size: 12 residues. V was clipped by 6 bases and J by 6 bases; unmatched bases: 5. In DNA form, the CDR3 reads TGTGCCAGCAGACAGACAGGGTTCGAGCAGTACTTC. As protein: CASRQTGFEQYF.

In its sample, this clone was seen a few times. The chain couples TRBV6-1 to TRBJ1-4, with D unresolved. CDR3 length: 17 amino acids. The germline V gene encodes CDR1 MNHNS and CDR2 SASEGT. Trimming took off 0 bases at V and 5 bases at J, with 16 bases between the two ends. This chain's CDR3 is CASSEAPWGRENEKLFF. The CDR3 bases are TGTGCCAGCAGTGAAGCCCCGTGGGGTAGGGAGAATGAAAAACTGTTTTTT.

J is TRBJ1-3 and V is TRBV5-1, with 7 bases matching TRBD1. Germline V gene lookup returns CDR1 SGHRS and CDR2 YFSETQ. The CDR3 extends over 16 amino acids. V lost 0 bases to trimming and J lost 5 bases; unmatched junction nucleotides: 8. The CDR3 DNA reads TGCGCCAGCAGCTTGGTAGGGACAGCCCCACGAAACACCATATATTTT. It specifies CASSLVGTAPRNTIYF.

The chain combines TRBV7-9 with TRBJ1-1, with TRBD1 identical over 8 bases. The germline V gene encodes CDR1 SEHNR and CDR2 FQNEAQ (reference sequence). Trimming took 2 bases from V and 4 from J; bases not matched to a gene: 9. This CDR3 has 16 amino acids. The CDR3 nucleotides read TGTGCCAGCAGCTTATCGGTGACAGGGGTGGGCACTGAAGCTTTCTTT. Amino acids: CASSLSVTGVGTEAFF.

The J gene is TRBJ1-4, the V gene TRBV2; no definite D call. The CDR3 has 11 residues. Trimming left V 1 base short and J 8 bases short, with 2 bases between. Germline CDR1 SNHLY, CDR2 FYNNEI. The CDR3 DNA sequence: TGTGCCAGCAGTGAAGTCGAAAAACTGTTTTTT. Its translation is CASSEVEKLFF. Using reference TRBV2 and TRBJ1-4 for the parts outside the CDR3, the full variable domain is EPEVTQTPSHQVTQMGQEVILRCVPISNHLYFYWYRQILGQKVEFLVSFYNNEISEKSEIFDDQFSVERPDGSNFTLKIRSTKLEDSAMYFCASSEVEKLFFGSGTQLSVL.

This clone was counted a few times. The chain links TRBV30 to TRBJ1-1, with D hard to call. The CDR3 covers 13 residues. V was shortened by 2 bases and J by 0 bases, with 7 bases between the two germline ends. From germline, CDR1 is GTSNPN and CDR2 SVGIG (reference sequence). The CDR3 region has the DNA TGTGCCTGGAGTCGGCAGATGAACACTGAAGCTTTCTTT. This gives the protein CAWSRQMNTEAFF.

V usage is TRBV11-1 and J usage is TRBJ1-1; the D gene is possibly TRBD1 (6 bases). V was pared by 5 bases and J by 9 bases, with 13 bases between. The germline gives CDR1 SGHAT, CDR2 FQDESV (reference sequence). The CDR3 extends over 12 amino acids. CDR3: CASSPGQPKAFF. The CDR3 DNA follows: TGTGCCAGCAGCCCTGGACAGCCAAAAGCTTTCTTT.

In DNA form, the CDR3 reads TGTGCCAGCAGCTTGTGGGGAAGGGAGCCCCAGCATTTT. It is translated as CASSLWGREPQHF. The genes are TRBV5-4 and TRBJ1-5; unclear D gene. The CDR3 sequence is 13 residues long. Trimming left V 1 base short and J 8 bases short, with 10 bases between. Germline loops: CDR1 SGHNT, CDR2 YYREEE (reference sequence).

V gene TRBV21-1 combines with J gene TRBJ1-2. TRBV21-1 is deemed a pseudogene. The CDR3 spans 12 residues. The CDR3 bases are TGTGCCAGCAGTCTCCAACCCCGGGGCTACACCTTC. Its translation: CASSLQPRGYTF.

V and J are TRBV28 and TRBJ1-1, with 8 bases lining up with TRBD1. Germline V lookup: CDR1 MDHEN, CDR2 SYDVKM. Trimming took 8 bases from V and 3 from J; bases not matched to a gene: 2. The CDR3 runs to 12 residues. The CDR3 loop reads CASWDRHTEAFF. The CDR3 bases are TGTGCCAGCTGGGACAGGCACACTGAAGCTTTCTTT.

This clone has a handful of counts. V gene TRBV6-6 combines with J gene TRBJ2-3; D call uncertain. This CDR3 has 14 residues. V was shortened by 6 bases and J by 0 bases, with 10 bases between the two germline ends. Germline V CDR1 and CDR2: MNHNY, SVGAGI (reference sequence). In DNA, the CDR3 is TGTGCCAGCAGCAAGTCATTTAGCACAGATACGCAGTATTTT. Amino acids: CASSKSFSTDTQYF.

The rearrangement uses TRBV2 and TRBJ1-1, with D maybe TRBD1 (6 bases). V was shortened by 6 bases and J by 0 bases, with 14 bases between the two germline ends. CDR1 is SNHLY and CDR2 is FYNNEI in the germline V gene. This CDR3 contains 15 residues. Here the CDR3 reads CASSLGGGLNTEAFF. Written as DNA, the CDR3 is TGTGCCAGCAGCCTAGGGGGAGGTTTGAACACTGAAGCTTTCTTT.

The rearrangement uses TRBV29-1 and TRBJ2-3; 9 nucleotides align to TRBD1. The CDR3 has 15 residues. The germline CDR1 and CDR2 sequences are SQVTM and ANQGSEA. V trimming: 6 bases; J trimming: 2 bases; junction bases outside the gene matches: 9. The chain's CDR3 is CSVDSGTGNTDTQYF. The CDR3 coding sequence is TGCAGCGTGGACTCCGGGACAGGGAACACAGATACGCAGTATTTT.

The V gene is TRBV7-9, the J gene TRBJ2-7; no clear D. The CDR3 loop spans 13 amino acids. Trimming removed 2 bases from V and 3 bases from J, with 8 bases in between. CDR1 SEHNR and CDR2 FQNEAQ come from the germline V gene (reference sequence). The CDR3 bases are TGTGCCAGCAGCTTATCGCCAGTCTACGAGCAGTACTTC. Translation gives CASSLSPVYEQYF. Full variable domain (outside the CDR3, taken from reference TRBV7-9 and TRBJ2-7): DTGVSQNPRHKITKRGQNVTFRCDPISEHNRLYWYRQTLGQGPEFLTYFQNEAQLEKSRLLSDRFSAERPKGSFSTLEIQRTEQGDSAMYLCASSLSPVYEQYFGPGTRLTVT.

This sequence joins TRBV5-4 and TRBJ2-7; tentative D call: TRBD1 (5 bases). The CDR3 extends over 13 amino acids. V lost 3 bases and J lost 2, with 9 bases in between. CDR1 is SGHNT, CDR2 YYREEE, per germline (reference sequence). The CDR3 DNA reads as TGTGCCAGCAGCTCGGACATTACCTACGAGCAGTACTTC. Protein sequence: CASSSDITYEQYF.

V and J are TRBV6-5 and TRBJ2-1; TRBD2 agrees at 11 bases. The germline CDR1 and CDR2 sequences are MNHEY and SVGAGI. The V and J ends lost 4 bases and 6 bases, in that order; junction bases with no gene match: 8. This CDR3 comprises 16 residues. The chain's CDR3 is CASSFSGTSGANEQFF. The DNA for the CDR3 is TGTGCCAGCAGTTTCTCCGGGACTAGCGGCGCCAATGAGCAGTTCTTC.

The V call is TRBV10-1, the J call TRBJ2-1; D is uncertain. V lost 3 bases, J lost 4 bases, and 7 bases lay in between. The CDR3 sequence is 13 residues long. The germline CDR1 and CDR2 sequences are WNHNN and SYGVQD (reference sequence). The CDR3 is CASSEGRYNEQFF. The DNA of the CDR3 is TGCGCCAGCAGTGAAGGCCGATACAATGAGCAGTTCTTC.

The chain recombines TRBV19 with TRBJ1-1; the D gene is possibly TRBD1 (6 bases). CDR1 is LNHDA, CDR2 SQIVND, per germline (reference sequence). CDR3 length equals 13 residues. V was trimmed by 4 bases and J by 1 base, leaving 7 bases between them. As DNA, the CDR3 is TGTGCCAGTAGTAAGACAGGGAACACTGAAGCTTTCTTT. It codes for CASSKTGNTEAFF. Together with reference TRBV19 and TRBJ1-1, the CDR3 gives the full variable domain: DGGITQSPKYLFRKEGQNVTLSCEQNLNHDAMYWYRQDPGQGLRLIYYSQIVNDFQKGDIAEGYSVSREKKESFPLTVTSAQKNPTAFYLCASSKTGNTEAFFGQGTRLTVV.

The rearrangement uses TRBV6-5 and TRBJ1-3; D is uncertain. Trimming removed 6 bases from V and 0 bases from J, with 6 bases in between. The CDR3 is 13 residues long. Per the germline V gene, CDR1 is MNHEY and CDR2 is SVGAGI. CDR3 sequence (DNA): TGTGCCAGCAGATTTAACTCTGGAAACACCATATATTTT. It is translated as CASRFNSGNTIYF.

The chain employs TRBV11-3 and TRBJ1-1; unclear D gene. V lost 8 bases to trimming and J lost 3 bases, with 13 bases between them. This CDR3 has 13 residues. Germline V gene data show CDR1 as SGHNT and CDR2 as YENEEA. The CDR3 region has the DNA TGTGCCAGCGCCTTACGGGTAGACACTGAAGCTTTCTTT. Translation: CASALRVDTEAFF.

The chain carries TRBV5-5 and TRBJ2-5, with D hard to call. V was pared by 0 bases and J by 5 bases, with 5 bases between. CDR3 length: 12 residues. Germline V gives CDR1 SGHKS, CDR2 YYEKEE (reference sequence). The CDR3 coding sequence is TGTGCCAGCAGCTTGGTGGAGGAGACCCAGTACTTC. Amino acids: CASSLVEETQYF.

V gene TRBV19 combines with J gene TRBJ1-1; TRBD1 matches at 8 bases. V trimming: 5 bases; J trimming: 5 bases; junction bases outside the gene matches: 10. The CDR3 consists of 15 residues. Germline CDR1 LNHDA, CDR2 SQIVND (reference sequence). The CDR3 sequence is CASSPRQGWWTEAFF. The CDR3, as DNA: TGTGCCAGTAGTCCTCGACAGGGGTGGTGGACTGAAGCTTTCTTT. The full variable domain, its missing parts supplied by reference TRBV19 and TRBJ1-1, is DGGITQSPKYLFRKEGQNVTLSCEQNLNHDAMYWYRQDPGQGLRLIYYSQIVNDFQKGDIAEGYSVSREKKESFPLTVTSAQKNPTAFYLCASSPRQGWWTEAFFGQGTRLTVV.

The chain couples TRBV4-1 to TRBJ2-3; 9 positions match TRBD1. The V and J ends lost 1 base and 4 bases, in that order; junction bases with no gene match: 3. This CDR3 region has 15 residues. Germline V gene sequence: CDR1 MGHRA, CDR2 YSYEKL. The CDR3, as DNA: TGCGCCAGCAGCCAAGGGGACAGGGTAGCAGATACGCAGTATTTT. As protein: CASSQGDRVADTQYF.

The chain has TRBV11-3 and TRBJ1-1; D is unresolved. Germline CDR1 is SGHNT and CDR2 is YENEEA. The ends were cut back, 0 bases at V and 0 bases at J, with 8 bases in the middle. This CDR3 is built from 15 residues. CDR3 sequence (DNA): TGTGCCAGCAGCTTAGAGGCCAGATTGAACACTGAAGCTTTCTTT. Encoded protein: CASSLEARLNTEAFF.

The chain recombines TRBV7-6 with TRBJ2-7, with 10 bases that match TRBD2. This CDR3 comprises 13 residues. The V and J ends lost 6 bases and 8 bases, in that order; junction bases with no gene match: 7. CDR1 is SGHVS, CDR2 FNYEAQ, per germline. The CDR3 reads CASRERGGLQQYF. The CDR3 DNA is TGTGCCAGCAGAGAGCGGGGGGGCCTCCAGCAGTACTTC.

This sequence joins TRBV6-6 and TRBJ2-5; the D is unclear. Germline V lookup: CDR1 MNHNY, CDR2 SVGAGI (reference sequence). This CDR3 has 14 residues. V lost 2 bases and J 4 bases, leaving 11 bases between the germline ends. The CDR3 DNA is TGTGCCAGCAGTTACGGGGTTAGAAGAGAGACCCAGTACTTC. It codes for CASSYGVRRETQYF.

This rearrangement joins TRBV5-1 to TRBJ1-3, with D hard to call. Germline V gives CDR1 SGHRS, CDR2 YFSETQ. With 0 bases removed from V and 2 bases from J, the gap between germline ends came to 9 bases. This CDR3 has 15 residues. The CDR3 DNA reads TGCGCCAGCAGCTTGGGCGAGAGACCTGGAAACACCATATATTTT. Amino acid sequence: CASSLGERPGNTIYF.